This is a list of T cell receptor beta chains from one sample in a study of pediatric ulcerative colitis. The method was immunoSEQ multiplex PCR; TCRdb's version includes in-frame clones alone and lacks a portion of them. The data show some 11,000 clones, 82% seen once. The material sequenced was gut tissue. These receptors all stem from a girl under 18 who was a control in a study of pediatric ulcerative colitis. CDR3s include the opening cysteine and the closing phenylalanine or tryptophan. The D gene is left open where the match is weak. Only part of the rows carry a size: once, few, many, or a class if the clone is expanded.

TRBD1	TRBV10-3	12	TRBJ1-2	NA	CAITGQGYGYTF	TGTGCCATCACCGGACAGGGCTATGGCTACACCTTC
NA	TRBV6-4	13	TRBJ2-1	NA	CASRSPGANEQFF	TGTGCCAGCAGAAGTCCAGGGGCAAATGAGCAGTTCTTC
NA	TRBV5-1	16	TRBJ2-7	NA	CASSSRGGPSSYEQYF	TGCGCCAGCAGCTCGCGCGGGGGCCCAAGCTCCTACGAGCAGTACTTC
TRBD1	TRBV19	14	TRBJ2-7	NA	CASSGPGTDYEQYF	TGTGCCAGTAGTGGGCCCGGGACAGACTACGAGCAGTACTTC
NA	TRBV4-1	13	TRBJ2-7	NA	CASSFQKGYEQYF	TGCGCCAGCAGCTTTCAGAAGGGCTACGAGCAGTACTTC
NA	TRBV6-1	15	TRBJ2-1	NA	CASSGALMPYNEQFF	TGTGCCAGCAGCGGAGCGCTGATGCCCTACAATGAGCAGTTCTTC
NA	TRBV30	15	TRBJ2-2	NA	CAWQVSGTNTGELFF	TGTGCCTGGCAAGTATCCGGGACTAACACCGGGGAGCTGTTTTTT
TRBD1	TRBV10-3	14	TRBJ2-7	NA	CAISDGQGPYEQYF	TGTGCCATCAGTGACGGACAGGGTCCCTACGAGCAGTACTTC
NA	TRBV7-9	15	TRBJ1-5	medium-sized	CASSPSRGSNQPQHF	TGTGCCAGCAGCCCCAGTAGGGGTAGCAATCAGCCCCAGCATTTT
TRBD2	TRBV5-1	17	TRBJ2-2	NA	CASSQGLAGGVTGELFF	TGCGCCAGCAGCCAGGGACTAGCGGGAGGAGTAACCGGGGAGCTGTTTTTT
NA	TRBV5-4	13	TRBJ2-1	NA	CASRPPGFNEQFF	TGTGCCAGCAGACCTCCGGGGTTCAATGAGCAGTTCTTC
NA	TRBV9	14	TRBJ2-3	NA	CASSVDTRIDTQYF	TGTGCCAGCAGCGTAGACACCAGGATAGATACGCAGTATTTT
NA	TRBV29-1	13	TRBJ2-7	once	CSATTGTSYEQYF	TGCAGCGCTACTACAGGGACCTCCTACGAGCAGTACTTC
NA	TRBV18	13	TRBJ2-3	NA	CASSPGGADTQYF	TGTGCCAGCTCGCCCGGGGGAGCAGATACGCAGTATTTT
NA	TRBV27	16	TRBJ1-4	NA	CASSSSRGGAYEKLFF	TGTGCCAGCAGTTCCTCGAGGGGGGGGGCATATGAAAAACTGTTTTTT
TRBD2	TRBV14	15	TRBJ2-2	NA	CASSQAGLVTGELFF	TGTGCCAGCAGCCAAGCGGGACTAGTCACCGGGGAGCTGTTTTTT
NA	TRBV11-2	15	TRBJ2-7	few	CASRQDRAGSYEQYF	TGTGCCAGCAGGCAAGACAGGGCGGGATCCTACGAGCAGTACTTC
TRBD2	TRBV5-6	17	TRBJ2-7	few	CASSLAFGASGIYEQYF	TGTGCCAGCAGCTTGGCCTTCGGGGCTAGCGGGATCTACGAGCAGTACTTC
TRBD1	TRBV18	13	TRBJ2-7	NA	CASSPRDRYEQYF	TGTGCCAGCTCACCACGGGACAGGTACGAGCAGTACTTC
NA	TRBV4-1	14	TRBJ2-1	once	CASSQDDLDNEQFF	TGCGCCAGCAGCCAAGACGACCTTGACAATGAGCAGTTCTTC
NA	TRBV4-1	15	TRBJ2-1	NA	CASSQESGADNEQFF	TGCGCCAGCAGCCAAGAATCCGGGGCCGACAATGAGCAGTTCTTC
TRBD2	TRBV6-4	14	TRBJ2-3	NA	CASSEAGAADTQYF	TGTGCCAGCAGTGAGGCGGGAGCGGCAGATACGCAGTATTTT
TRBD1	TRBV28	15	TRBJ2-1	once	CASSSSGTGVHEQFF	TGTGCCAGCAGCTCCTCCGGGACAGGGGTCCATGAGCAGTTCTTC
NA	TRBV9	16	TRBJ2-1	NA	CASSVEGGAAYNEQFF	TGTGCCAGCAGCGTAGAGGGGGGCGCCGCCTACAATGAGCAGTTCTTC
NA	TRBV13	16	TRBJ2-2	NA	CASSPYGTHFTGELFF	TGTGCCAGCAGCCCATATGGGACTCACTTCACCGGGGAGCTGTTTTTT
NA	TRBV10-3	16	TRBJ2-1	NA	CAISESREFPGGEQFF	TGTGCCATCAGTGAGTCGAGAGAGTTTCCCGGCGGTGAGCAGTTCTTC
NA	TRBV2	16	TRBJ2-7	NA	CASSGYFVGDPYEQYF	TGTGCCAGCAGTGGGTATTTTGTTGGAGATCCCTACGAGCAGTACTTC
NA	TRBV5-4	15	TRBJ1-3	NA	CASSAGGPSGNTIYF	TGTGCCAGCAGCGCGGGGGGGCCCTCTGGAAACACCATATATTTT
TRBD2	TRBV28	14	TRBJ2-3	NA	CASRTSGRTDTQYF	TGTGCCAGCAGGACTAGCGGGAGAACAGATACGCAGTATTTT
NA	TRBV28	14	TRBJ1-5	NA	CASSRHSGFQPQHF	TGTGCCAGCAGTCGACATTCGGGTTTTCAGCCCCAGCATTTT
NA	TRBV5-4	13	TRBJ2-5	once	CASSLVPSWTQYF	TGTGCCAGCAGCTTGGTTCCATCGTGGACCCAGTACTTC
NA	TRBV5-6	13	TRBJ1-5	NA	CASSLAGNQPQHF	TGTGCCAGCAGCTTGGCAGGGAATCAGCCCCAGCATTTT
NA	TRBV19	13	TRBJ2-5	NA	CASSRNAAETQYF	TGTGCCAGTAGTAGAAATGCCGCGGAGACCCAGTACTTC
NA	TRBV11-2	15	TRBJ2-2	NA	CASSWAPHNTGELFF	TGTGCCAGCAGCTGGGCCCCTCATAACACCGGGGAGCTGTTTTTT
NA	TRBV5-6	14	TRBJ1-2	NA	CASSLWQENYGYTF	TGTGCCAGCAGCTTGTGGCAGGAGAACTATGGCTACACCTTC
NA	TRBV18	13	TRBJ1-4	NA	CASSPNTRGKLFF	TGTGCCAGCTCACCAAATACGAGAGGGAAACTGTTTTTT
NA	TRBV4-1	15	TRBJ2-7	NA	CASSLSMTVSYEQYF	TGCGCCAGCAGCCTCTCTATGACAGTTTCTTACGAGCAGTACTTC
NA	TRBV2	16	TRBJ2-1	NA	CASSWESRSSYNEQFF	TGTGCCAGCAGCTGGGAGAGTAGGAGCTCCTACAATGAGCAGTTCTTC
NA	TRBV27	13	TRBJ2-1	NA	CASSLWHPNEQFF	TGTGCCAGCAGTTTATGGCACCCCAATGAGCAGTTCTTC
TRBD1	TRBV9	15	TRBJ2-2	few	CASREDRENTGELFF	TGTGCCAGCAGGGAAGACAGGGAGAACACCGGGGAGCTGTTTTTT
NA	TRBV29-1	15	TRBJ2-1	NA	CSVTSARLGYNEQFF	TGCAGCGTTACCTCGGCTCGCCTTGGCTACAATGAGCAGTTCTTC
NA	TRBV18	14	TRBJ1-1	NA	CASSLQGFRAEAFF	TGTGCCAGCTCATTACAGGGTTTTAGGGCTGAAGCTTTCTTT
NA	TRBV28	13	TRBJ2-3	NA	CASGTWGTDTQYF	TGTGCCAGCGGGACGTGGGGGACAGATACGCAGTATTTT
NA	TRBV10-1	12	TRBJ1-1	few	CASSKDGGWAFF	TGCGCCAGCAGTAAGGACGGTGGATGGGCTTTCTTT
TRBD1	TRBV5-8	16	TRBJ2-2	NA	CASSLVGGPTTGELFF	TGTGCCAGCAGCTTGGTAGGGGGCCCGACCACCGGGGAGCTGTTTTTT
TRBD1	TRBV5-6	11	TRBJ1-2	NA	CASSYRGGYTF	TGTGCCAGCAGCTACAGGGGTGGCTACACCTTC
NA	TRBV9	18	TRBJ1-3	few	CASSHVGGQRDSGNTIYF	TGTGCCAGCAGCCATGTGGGAGGACAGCGAGACTCTGGAAACACCATATATTTT
NA	TRBV7-8	12	TRBJ1-4	NA	CASSRGLEKLFF	TGTGCCAGCAGCCGGGGGCTTGAAAAACTGTTTTTT
NA	TRBV5-1	12	TRBJ2-5	NA	CASTPDQETQYF	TGCGCCAGCACCCCGGACCAAGAGACCCAGTACTTC
NA	TRBV19	13	TRBJ1-5	few	CASSIAGNQPQHF	TGTGCCAGTAGTATAGCAGGGAATCAGCCCCAGCATTTT
NA	TRBV19	13	TRBJ2-7	once	CASSRQTAYEQYF	TGTGCCAGTAGTAGGCAGACAGCCTACGAGCAGTACTTC
TRBD1	TRBV2	15	TRBJ2-1	NA	CASSPTGDPYNEQFF	TGTGCCAGCAGTCCCACAGGGGACCCTTACAATGAGCAGTTCTTC
TRBD2	TRBV2	15	TRBJ2-7	NA	CASSELLAGTYEQYF	TGTGCCAGCAGTGAATTACTAGCGGGAACCTACGAGCAGTACTTC
TRBD1	TRBV30	13	TRBJ2-3	NA	CAWAPGQGTTQYF	TGTGCCTGGGCCCCGGGACAGGGAACAACGCAGTATTTT